One sample yielded the 30 T cell receptor beta chains listed below, sequenced in a study of CD8 T cells in ankylosing spondylitis. TCRdb redid the calling of the 5' RACE reads with MiXCR, one entry per CDR3 protein. This table holds 310,000 or so distinct CDR3 sequences, around 20% found once. The material sequenced was blood, either unsorted or a sorted T cell fraction (not recorded which). The receptor set was obtained from a male donor with ankylosing spondylitis or in good health (not recorded which).

In its sample, this clonotype was seen a few times. The chain carries TRBV20-1 and TRBJ2-7; D is possibly TRBD1 (5 bases). Trimming removed 3 bases from V and 2 bases from J, with 17 bases in between. Germline V gene data show CDR1 as DFQATT and CDR2 as SNEGSKA (reference sequence). This CDR3 region has 15 residues. The CDR3 DNA sequence: TGCAGTGCTAGGGGGAAAGGGGTCCAGACCTACGAGCAGTACGTC. Translation gives CSARGKGVQTYEQYV.

This clonotype was seen a few times. The rearrangement links TRBV5-1 to TRBJ2-3, with 8 bases identical to TRBD2. Per the germline V gene, CDR1 is SGHRS and CDR2 is YFSETQ. Trimming took 3 bases from V and 3 from J; bases not matched to a gene: 6. This CDR3 region has 15 residues. The CDR3 region has the DNA TGCGCCAGCAGCTCCGGCCGCGGGAGGACAGATACGCAGTATTTT. It yields the protein CASSSGRGRTDTQYF.

V and J are TRBV27 and TRBJ1-6; TRBD1 is a possible D gene (5 bases). This CDR3 comprises 13 residues. V dropped 5 bases and J dropped 10 bases, with 12 bases sitting between them. Germline lookup yields CDR1 MNHEY and CDR2 SMNVEV (reference sequence). CDR3 protein: CASSPARGSPLHF. The CDR3 nucleotides are TGTGCCAGCAGTCCAGCCCGGGGGTCACCCCTCCACTTT.

The CDR3 is CASGLVGTGGIGGYTF. CDR3 nucleotides: TGTGCTAGTGGTTTGGTCGGGACAGGGGGCATAGGCGGCTACACCTTC. The chain links TRBV12-5 to TRBJ1-2, with 12 bases fitting TRBD1. After removal of 0 bases from V and 8 bases from J, the junction contained 7 bases not matched to a gene. Per the germline V gene, CDR1 is LGHNT and CDR2 is FRNRAP. CDR3 length equals 16 residues.

This clonotype was detected ten times or more. The chain employs TRBV20-1 and TRBJ2-5; 8 nucleotides align to TRBD2. The J segment lost 6 bases and the V segment lost 6 bases, leaving 9 bases of the junction unmatched. The CDR3 has 13 residues. CDR1 is DFQATT and CDR2 is SNEGSKA in the germline V gene (reference sequence). Written as DNA, the CDR3 is TGCAGTGCAAGTTCTAGCGGGCCAAAGACCCAGTACTTC. Protein sequence: CSASSSGPKTQYF.

This clonotype was counted a few times. This rearrangement joins TRBV5-6 to TRBJ2-5, with TRBD2 matching 9 bases. CDR3 length: 16 amino acids. Per germline, CDR1 SGHDT and CDR2 YYEEEE. V lost 4 bases, J lost 1 base, and 8 bases stayed unmatched. The CDR3 region is CASSPGTSPPQETQYF. CDR3 nucleotides: TGTGCCAGCAGCCCTGGGACTAGCCCGCCCCAAGAGACCCAGTACTTC.

This clonotype appeared a single time. The rearrangement joins TRBV11-2 to TRBJ2-7; the D gene is possibly TRBD1 (7 bases). Germline CDR1 is SGHAT and CDR2 is FQNNGV. This CDR3 has 17 amino acids. V lost 0 bases and J lost 1, with 16 bases in between. For the CDR3, the DNA is TGTGCCAGCAGCTTAGACTCGTTGCGGGGACAGTCCTACGAGCAGTACGTC. This translates into CASSLDSLRGQSYEQYV.

Only one count was recorded for this clonotype. The rearrangement joins TRBV3-1 to TRBJ2-3, with 12 bases aligning to TRBD2. Germline CDR1 reads LGHDT; CDR2 reads YNNKEL (reference sequence). This CDR3 spans 18 amino acids. J lost 4 bases, V lost 1 base, and 9 bases had no gene match. CDR3 sequence reads: CASSQGSLAGGSADTQYF. DNA for the CDR3: TGTGCCAGCAGCCAAGGCTCACTAGCGGGAGGTAGTGCAGATACGCAGTATTTT.

Concerning this clonotype itself: At one end, the junction sequence differs from germline, possibly due to a read error. The chain couples TRBV7-8 to TRBJ2-1; D is possibly TRBD2 (7 bases). CDR3 length: 12 amino acids. Germline-derived CDR1 and CDR2 are SGHVS and FQNEAQ. DNA for the CDR3: TGTGCCAGCAGCCCAAGGGCGGGGGCCCGGATCTTC. This sequence encodes CASSPRAGARIF.

This chain links TRBV30 with TRBJ2-5, with TRBD2 matching over 10 bases. CDR3 length equals 15 residues. The V segment lost 0 bases and the J segment 5 bases; nucleotides outside the gene matches: 6. Germline CDR1 is GTSNPN and CDR2 is SVGIG (reference sequence). As DNA, the CDR3 is TGTGCCTGGAGTGTACTAGCGGGACGGGGGGAGACCCAGTACTTC. It translates to CAWSVLAGRGETQYF.

This chain connects TRBV27 to TRBJ1-2; D possibly corresponds to TRBD1 (6 bases). The V end lost 0 bases, the J end lost 8 bases, and 13 bases lay between the germline ends. CDR3 size: 14 residues. The V gene's germline CDR1 is MNHEY and CDR2 SMNVEV (reference sequence). The CDR3 sequence: CASSLSTGATGYTF. The CDR3 DNA sequence: TGTGCCAGCAGTTTATCGACAGGAGCTACGGGCTACACCTTC.

This clonotype was observed a few times. The rearrangement links TRBV5-1 to TRBJ2-3; TRBD2 matches 10 bases. Per the germline V gene, CDR1 is SGHRS and CDR2 is YFSETQ. The CDR3 has 20 residues. With 0 bases clipped from V and 0 bases from J, the junction kept 13 bases outside the gene matches. CDR3 region: CASSLEIWLAGASSTDTQYF. DNA for the CDR3: TGCGCCAGCAGCTTGGAAATTTGGCTAGCGGGAGCCTCTAGCACAGATACGCAGTATTTT.

This clonotype has a handful of counts. The chain recombines TRBV5-6 with TRBJ2-2, with D unresolved. V shed 5 bases and J shed 0 bases, with 8 bases lying between them. Germline-derived CDR1 and CDR2 are SGHDT and YYEEEE. The CDR3 spans 14 residues. CDR3 loop: CASSGGPNTGELFF. CDR3 DNA: TGTGCCAGCAGTGGTGGGCCGAACACCGGGGAGCTGTTTTTT.

In this sample, this clonotype turned up a few times. Sequence at one end of the junction differs from germline and may be a read error. This chain connects TRBV5-1 to TRBJ2-1; D is uncertain. Germline loops: CDR1 SGHRS, CDR2 YFSETQ. The length of the CDR3 is 14 residues. The CDR3 loop is CASKLAGSNNEQFF. As DNA, the CDR3 is TGCGCCAGTAAGCTTGCTGGCTCCAACAATGAGCAGTTCTTC.

J is TRBJ2-1 and V is TRBV3-1, with 11 nucleotides matching TRBD2. The CDR3 has 17 amino acids. CDR1 and CDR2 from the germline V gene are LGHDT and YNNKEL (reference sequence). With V trimmed by 5 bases and J by 4 bases, 10 bases remained unmatched. Here the CDR3 reads CASSAELAGALYNEQFF. The CDR3 DNA reads TGTGCCAGCAGCGCAGAACTAGCGGGGGCCCTTTACAATGAGCAGTTCTTC.

The chain recombines TRBV3-1 with TRBJ2-4; tentatively, D is TRBD1 (5 bases). The CDR3 is made up of 14 amino acids. Trimming removed 7 bases at V and 1 base at J, with 11 bases between. Germline assignment: CDR1 LGHDT and CDR2 YNNKEL (reference sequence). CDR3 sequence: CASTLGAAKNIQYF. The CDR3, as DNA: TGTGCCAGCACCTTAGGGGCGGCCAAAAACATTCAGTACTTC.

CDR3 amino acids: CSASLNGLLLALTTDTQYF. In DNA, the CDR3 is TGCAGTGCGTCCCTGAATGGTCTTCTTCTAGCCTTAACCACAGATACGCAGTATTTT. This sequence joins TRBV20-1 and TRBJ2-3, with D possibly TRBD2 on 5 matching bases. This CDR3 contains 19 residues. Per germline, CDR1 DFQATT and CDR2 SNEGSKA (reference sequence). Trimming took off 6 bases at V and 2 bases at J, with 30 bases between the two ends.

The chain combines TRBV5-1 with TRBJ1-5; D is undetermined. Per the germline V gene, CDR1 is SGHRS and CDR2 is YFSETQ. The CDR3 contains 14 residues. With 2 bases removed from V and 3 bases from J, the gap between germline ends came to 9 bases. Written as DNA, the CDR3 is TGCGCCAGCAGCTTTGGGGAACCCAATCAGCCCCAGCATTTT. Its translation: CASSFGEPNQPQHF.

This clonotype was counted a few times. The V gene is TRBV10-2, the J gene TRBJ2-7; 7 bases agree with TRBD2. This CDR3 has 16 residues. Looked up from germline, CDR1 is WSHSY and CDR2 is SAAADI. With 6 bases clipped from V and 0 bases from J, the junction kept 11 bases outside the gene matches. The CDR3 DNA reads TGCGCCAGCAGGGACACCCTAGCGGACCCCTCCTACGAGCAGTACGTC. Translated, it gives CASRDTLADPSYEQYV.

The chain has TRBV25-1 and TRBJ2-2; 7 nucleotides agree with TRBD1. V gave up 3 bases and J gave up 4 bases; unmatched junction bases: 5. The length of the CDR3 is 15 residues. Germline-derived CDR1 and CDR2 are MGHDK and SYGVNS. This chain's CDR3 is CASSDNRGFTGELFF. CDR3 bases: TGTGCCAGCAGTGATAACAGGGGATTCACCGGGGAGCTGTTTTTT.

This rearrangement joins TRBV20-1 to TRBJ1-2; TRBD1 is a possible D gene (5 bases). Germline loops: CDR1 DFQATT, CDR2 SNEGSKA (reference sequence). Trimming removed 6 bases from V and 8 bases from J, with 13 bases in between. CDR3 length: 11 residues. CDR3 amino acids: CSAGDQGGYTF. The CDR3 region has the DNA TGCAGTGCGGGGGATCAAGGCGGCTACACCTTC.

This clonotype was counted only a few times. V usage is TRBV29-1 and J usage is TRBJ2-3; 7 bases are a match to TRBD2. V dropped 5 bases and J dropped 3; count of bases not matched to a gene: 8. The CDR3 runs to 14 residues. Germline CDR1 reads SQVTM; CDR2 reads ANQGSEA. The CDR3 bases are TGCAGCGTTCGCCTAGCGGTGGCTACAGATACGCAGTATTTT. It is translated as CSVRLAVATDTQYF.

The chain recombines TRBV3-1 with TRBJ2-5; perhaps TRBD1 as D (6 bases). V was trimmed by 1 base and J by 5 bases, leaving 14 bases between them. From germline, CDR1 is LGHDT and CDR2 YNNKEL (reference sequence). The CDR3 is 15 residues long. The CDR3 coding sequence is TGTGCCAGCAGCCAAGCGCTTACAGGGTTGGAGACCCAGTACTTC. Translated: CASSQALTGLETQYF.

A few counts support this clonotype. The chain is built from TRBV24-1 and TRBJ2-3, with 13 bases aligning to TRBD2. Germline CDR1 KGHDR, CDR2 SFDVKD. Unmatched junction bases numbered 9, after V lost 1 base and J lost 9 bases. The CDR3 covers 17 residues. The CDR3 sequence is CATSDFLSGTSGVTQYF. The CDR3 DNA reads as TGTGCCACCAGTGATTTCCTAAGCGGGACTAGCGGGGTCACGCAGTATTTT.

The chain recombines TRBV7-2 with TRBJ1-6, with 9 nucleotides matching TRBD1. Germline V gives CDR1 SGHTA, CDR2 FQGNSA. The V and J ends lost 4 bases and 0 bases, in that order; junction bases with no gene match: 4. CDR3 length: 17 amino acids. CDR3 sequence reads: CASSSGQGSSYNSPLHF. The CDR3 nucleotides read TGTGCCAGCAGCTCAGGACAGGGGAGCTCCTATAATTCACCCCTCCACTTT.

This clonotype was counted ten times or more. V is TRBV6-5 and J is TRBJ1-1; a weak D match, TRBD1 (5 bases). Trimming took 0 bases from V and 6 from J, leaving 11 bases between them. This CDR3 is 14 amino acids long. Germline lookup yields CDR1 MNHEY and CDR2 SVGAGI. The CDR3 loop reads CASSYSGTSAEAFF. CDR3 coding DNA: TGTGCCAGCAGTTACTCAGGGACTTCAGCTGAAGCTTTCTTT.

This clonotype was observed a few times. V usage is TRBV6-5 and J usage is TRBJ2-2; tentatively, D is TRBD2 (5 bases). The CDR3 consists of 13 residues. V was pared by 4 bases and J by 7 bases, with 10 bases between. Germline V gene lookup returns CDR1 MNHEY and CDR2 SVGAGI. CDR3 region: CASSWSRDGELFF. The CDR3 DNA sequence: TGTGCCAGCAGTTGGAGCCGGGACGGGGAGCTGTTTTTT.

The sample holds a few counts of this clonotype. The V and J genes are TRBV11-2 and TRBJ1-4, with D uncertain. The CDR3 is made up of 13 amino acids. V dropped 2 bases and J dropped 8 bases, with 9 bases sitting between them. Germline values: CDR1 SGHAT, CDR2 FQNNGV. CDR3 coding DNA: TGTGCCAGCAGCTTATCGACCGGAGAAAAACTGTTTTTT. Translating it yields CASSLSTGEKLFF.

The V call is TRBV11-2, the J call TRBJ2-4; D not resolved. Between the trimmed V and J ends, which lost 1 base and 0 bases, there was a span of 7 bases. This CDR3 has 15 amino acids. CDR1 is SGHAT, CDR2 FQNNGV, per germline. The CDR3 nucleotides read TGTGCCAGCAGCTTAGTGCTGGGAGCCAAAAACATTCAGTACTTC. It encodes CASSLVLGAKNIQYF.

This chain uses TRBV29-1 with TRBJ2-4; no firm D call. V was trimmed by 3 bases and J by 7 bases, leaving 7 bases between them. The CDR3 is 11 amino acids. Germline CDR1 is SQVTM and CDR2 is ANQGSEA. The CDR3 DNA sequence: TGCAGCGTTGAGAATTTGAACATTCAGTACTTC. Residues: CSVENLNIQYF.